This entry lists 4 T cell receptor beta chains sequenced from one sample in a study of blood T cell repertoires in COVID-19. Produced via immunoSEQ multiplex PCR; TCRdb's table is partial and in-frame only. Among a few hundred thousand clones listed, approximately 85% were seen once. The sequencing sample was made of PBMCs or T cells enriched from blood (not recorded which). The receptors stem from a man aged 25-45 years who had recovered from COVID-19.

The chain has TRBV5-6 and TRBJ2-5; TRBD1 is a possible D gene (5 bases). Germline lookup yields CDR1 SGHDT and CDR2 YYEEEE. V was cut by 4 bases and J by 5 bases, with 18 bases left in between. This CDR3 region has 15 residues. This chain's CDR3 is CASSPGHGGVETQYF. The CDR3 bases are TGTGCCAGCAGCCCCGGACACGGTGGCGTGGAGACCCAGTACTTC.

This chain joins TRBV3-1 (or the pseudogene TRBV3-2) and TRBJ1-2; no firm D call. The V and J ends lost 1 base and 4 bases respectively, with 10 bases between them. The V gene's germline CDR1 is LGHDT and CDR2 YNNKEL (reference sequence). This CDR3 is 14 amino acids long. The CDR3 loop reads CASSQVEGTYGYTF. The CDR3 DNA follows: TGTGCCAGCAGCCAAGTGGAGGGAACCTATGGCTACACCTTC.

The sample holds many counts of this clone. The CDR3 DNA sequence: TGTGCCAGCAGCTTAGATCTGGGGGCACTCGCTTTCTTT. It encodes CASSLDLGALAFF. The rearrangement uses TRBV11-2 and TRBJ1-1; possibly TRBD1 for D (6 bases). The CDR3 spans 13 residues. Germline values: CDR1 SGHAT, CDR2 FQNNGV. The ends were cut back, 0 bases at V and 11 bases at J, with 13 bases in the middle. Full variable domain (remainder filled in from reference TRBV11-2 and TRBJ1-1): EAGVAQSPRYKIIEKRQSVAFWCNPISGHATLYWYQQILGQGPKLLIQFQNNGVVDDSQLPKDRFSAERLKGVDSTLKIQPAKLEDSAVYLCASSLDLGALAFFGQGTRLTVV.

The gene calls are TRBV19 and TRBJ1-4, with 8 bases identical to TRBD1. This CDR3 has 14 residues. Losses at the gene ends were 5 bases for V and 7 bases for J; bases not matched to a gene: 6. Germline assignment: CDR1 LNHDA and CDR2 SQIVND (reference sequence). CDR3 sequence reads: CASSGQGGGEKLFF. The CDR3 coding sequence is TGTGCCAGTAGTGGACAGGGTGGCGGTGAAAAACTGTTTTTT.